A selection of T cell receptor beta chains follows, all from one sample in a study of tumor-infiltrating lymphocytes in primary liver carcinoma. TCRdb reprocessed the multiplex PCR reads via MiXCR and lists one record per CDR3 protein. The sample carries approximately 330,000 distinct CDR3 sequences, less than 70% recorded once. The sequenced sample consisted of peripheral blood. These receptors came from a man aged 40-50 years with primary liver carcinoma and hepatitis B virus infection. Each CDR3 is given without its conserved first and last residue.

j_call v_call cdr3_aa
TRBJ2-1 TRBV6-4 ASSRTGFSNEQF
TRBJ2-7 TRBV28 ASSVQFEQY
TRBJ1-5 TRBV10-2 ASSDLFGVIGNQPQH
TRBJ2-1 TRBV11-2 ASSLEASSYNEQF
TRBJ1-2 TRBV12-3/TRBV12-4 TSSPEGNAYGYT
TRBJ1-6 TRBV6-1 ARSEGRSFYNSPLH
TRBJ1-4 TRBV28 ASSFRGLWEKLF
TRBJ2-7 TRBV6-5 AGSRGGWYEQY
TRBJ2-1 TRBV11-1 ASIKGLAGVTSYEQF
TRBJ2-1 TRBV11-2 AISSLGGRSGLRGF